Listed here is a single TCR beta chain. Here immunoSEQ multiplex PCR was the method, and the copy in TCRdb shows in-frame clones only, minus some. The sample includes about 430,000 clones, roughly 88% seen only once; the top ten take 0.9% to 1%. The record originates from a study of blood T cell repertoires in COVID-19. This receptor was identified in a young woman with acute COVID-19. Sample: PBMCs or T cells enriched from blood (not recorded which).

The CDR3 is CASSPTGWIGNEQFF. The CDR3 DNA follows: TGTGCCAGCAGTCCAACAGGGTGGATCGGGAATGAGCAGTTCTTC. The V call is TRBV2, the J call TRBJ2-1; a weak D match, TRBD1 (6 bases). V was shortened by 5 bases and J by 7 bases, with 18 bases between the two germline ends. Germline V gene sequence: CDR1 SNHLY, CDR2 FYNNEI. CDR3 length: 15 residues.